This paragraph reports one T cell receptor (beta chain). Its cognate antigen is unknown. Using immunoSEQ multiplex PCR, the repertoire was profiled, and TCRdb retains in-frame clones only, with some absent. The sample holds roughly 410,000 clones, around 96% seen once. This record comes from a study of shared clonotypes between healthy human individuals. Study-wide results and limits: Deeper or shallower sequencing was expected to change how clonotypes are shared among donors. Some clonotypes were shared by all four sorted-subset donors, while others were not shared. The non-shared ones had lower generation probabilities than the shared ones. When naive CD4 clonotypes were compared across a few donors, around 4.6% were shared. Larger richness was generally estimated for naive than memory subsets.

The sequencing input was memory CD8+ T cells sorted from blood. Subset given: CD45RO+ cells pooled with CCR7-negative TemRA cells. The sequence derives from a man between 25 and 39 years old in good health.

The CDR3 sequence: CAWVQESNEQFF. The CDR3 DNA reads TGTGCCTGGGTACAGGAATCCAATGAGCAGTTCTTC. The rearrangement uses TRBV30 and TRBJ2-1, with D perhaps TRBD1 (5 bases). The length of the CDR3 is 12 residues. CDR1 and CDR2 from the germline V gene are GTSNPN and SVGIG (reference sequence). V lost 5 bases and J 6 bases, leaving 11 bases between the germline ends.